One sample yielded the 8 T cell receptor beta chains listed below, sequenced in a study of regulatory T cells in long-lasting Graves disease. Arm-PCR of CDR3 regions and iRepertoire HTBI primers were used to build TCR beta libraries. MiXCR was run by TCRdb on the multiplex PCR reads, yielding one entry per CDR3 protein. The table records under 300,000 distinct CDR3 sequences, under 20% of them present only once. The time point denotes: newly diagnosed GD, antithyroid drugs for less than 3 months. From RNA extracted from PBMCs, the TCR library was made. These data also formed part of another study, on T cells in Graves' hyperthyroidism and ophthalmopathy.

The material sequenced was peripheral blood mononuclear cells (PBMCs), taken at new diagnosis, from a patient treated with antithyroid drugs. Receptors were obtained from a woman in her 30s with Graves disease.

This clonotype came up many times. This rearrangement joins TRBV3-1 to TRBJ2-7, with D possibly being TRBD2 (6 bases). This CDR3 spans 15 amino acids. CDR1 is LGHDT and CDR2 is YNNKEL in the germline V gene (reference sequence). The ends were cut back, 1 base at V and 2 bases at J, with 12 bases in the middle. Written as DNA, the CDR3 is TGTGCCAGCAGCCAAGTCCAGGCGGGGCCCTACGAGCAGTACTTC. Translated: CASSQVQAGPYEQYF.

Ten or more counts support this clonotype. The V gene is TRBV2, the J gene TRBJ2-7; maybe TRBD2 (5 bases). The V end was cut by 6 bases, the J end by 4 bases, with 16 bases between. This CDR3 has 14 amino acids. Germline loops: CDR1 SNHLY, CDR2 FYNNEI. The CDR3 protein is CASRPERAEYEQYF. CDR3 bases: TGTGCCAGCAGGCCCGAGAGGGCGGAGTACGAGCAGTACTTC.

This clonotype was recorded many times. The rearrangement joins TRBV12-3 or TRBV12-4 to TRBJ1-1; 7 bases align to TRBD1. The CDR3 sequence is 11 residues long. Trimming cost V 8 bases and J 7 bases; bases outside gene matches: 4. CDR3 in amino acids: CASRTGVEAFF. The CDR3 bases are TGTGCCAGCCGAACAGGGGTTGAAGCTTTCTTT.

V usage is TRBV7-9 and J usage is TRBJ2-1; D may be TRBD1 or TRBD2 (5 bases each). V lost 5 bases and J 1 base, leaving 15 bases between the germline ends. This CDR3 is built from 16 residues. Germline V CDR1 and CDR2: SEHNR, FQNEAQ (reference sequence). The CDR3 region is CASSLRGKRSYNEQFF. In DNA, the CDR3 is TGTGCCAGCAGCCTAAGGGGTAAGCGGTCCTACAATGAGCAGTTCTTC.

This clonotype was recorded at least ten times. This chain links TRBV2 with TRBJ2-1; D is ambiguous. Trimming stripped 8 bases from V and 8 bases from J, with 10 bases between. The CDR3 spans 11 residues. The germline V gene has CDR1 SNHLY and CDR2 FYNNEI. In DNA, the CDR3 is TGTGCCAGCCATTTGATCGATGAGCAGTTCTTC. This gives the protein CASHLIDEQFF.

This clonotype was seen only a few times. The rearrangement links TRBV27 to TRBJ2-2; TRBD2 might be the D (6 bases). CDR1 and CDR2 (germline): MNHEY, SMNVEV (reference sequence). CDR3 length: 14 residues. Trimming stripped 4 bases from V and 5 bases from J, with 11 bases between. The CDR3 DNA follows: TGTGCCAGCAGTTACCTCGGGGGAACCGGGGAGCTGTTTTTT. Protein: CASSYLGGTGELFF.

This chain uses TRBV14 with TRBJ2-5, with a tentative D call TRBD1 (5 bases). Trimming pared 3 bases from V and 0 bases from J, leaving 11 bases between. CDR1 is SGHDN, CDR2 FVKESK, per germline. The CDR3 runs to 15 residues. The CDR3 spells CASSQDTWYQETQYF. Here the CDR3 DNA reads TGTGCCAGCAGCCAGGACACTTGGTACCAAGAGACCCAGTACTTC.

This clonotype appeared many times. The CDR3 nucleotides are TGTGCCAGCAGTTTATCTCGGACAGGGAAGGATCAGCCCCAGCATTTT. Protein: CASSLSRTGKDQPQHF. This rearrangement joins TRBV27 to TRBJ1-5; 8 bases are a match to TRBD1. CDR1 is MNHEY, CDR2 SMNVEV, per germline (reference sequence). The CDR3 contains 16 residues. J lost 5 bases, V lost 0 bases, and 6 bases had no gene match.